Below are 13 T cell receptor beta chains sequenced from a single sample in a study of shared clonotypes between healthy human individuals. The method was immunoSEQ multiplex PCR; TCRdb's version includes in-frame clones alone and lacks a portion of them. Counted here are over 850,000 clones, around 78% occurring once; the ten biggest clones make up 0.5% to 0.65%. Sequencing was performed on memory CD4+ T cells from PBMCs. The subset: CD45RA-negative fraction. The receptors here all came from a man aged 18 to 30 in good health. Some clones in this sample may be carry-over from other donors' samples.

The rearrangement links TRBV27 to TRBJ1-2, with D possibly matching TRBD1 (6 bases). This CDR3 spans 13 amino acids. Germline assignment: CDR1 MNHEY and CDR2 SMNVEV (reference sequence). The V and J ends lost 2 bases and 6 bases respectively, with 10 bases between them. CDR3 in DNA: TGTGCCAGCAGTTTACGCGGGGGCGATGGCTACACCTTC. This sequence encodes CASSLRGGDGYTF.

The genes are TRBV5-1 and TRBJ1-2, with 10 bases identical to TRBD1. CDR3 length: 17 amino acids. Germline V lookup: CDR1 SGHRS, CDR2 YFSETQ. The V and J ends lost 3 bases and 2 bases, in that order; junction bases with no gene match: 10. The CDR3 region is CASSSRREGQGNYGYTF. DNA for the CDR3: TGCGCCAGCAGCTCACGGCGCGAGGGACAGGGGAACTATGGCTACACCTTC.

For the CDR3, the DNA is TGTGCCAGCTCCTTCGGGACAGGGGCGGATTATGGCTACACCTTC. Translation: CASSFGTGADYGYTF. V is TRBV4-2 and J is TRBJ1-2; 10 bases are a match to TRBD1. CDR1 LGHNA and CDR2 YNFKEQ come from the germline V gene. The CDR3 covers 15 residues. The J segment lost 5 bases and the V segment lost 8 bases, leaving 11 bases of the junction unmatched.

The chain uses TRBV7-9 and TRBJ2-7; D gene unclear. Germline assignment: CDR1 SEHNR and CDR2 FQNEAQ (reference sequence). The CDR3 covers 12 residues. Trimming removed 1 base at V and 4 bases at J, with 5 bases between. The CDR3 spells CASSLGRYEQYF. CDR3 sequence (DNA): TGTGCCAGCAGCTTAGGAAGATACGAGCAGTACTTC.

This clone was found once. V and J are TRBV29-1 and TRBJ2-5; 7 bases are a match to TRBD1. The CDR3 contains 12 residues. Germline V gene data show CDR1 as SQVTM and CDR2 as ANQGSEA. Trimming removed 7 bases from V and 5 bases from J; junction bases left unmatched: 7. Here the CDR3 DNA reads TGCAGCGCTGACAGGGCTTGGGAGACCCAGTACTTC. Translated: CSADRAWETQYF.

The CDR3 is CASSEGQTYEQYF. Written as DNA, the CDR3 is TGTGCCAGCTCAGAGGGACAGACCTACGAGCAGTACTTC. V and J are TRBV18 and TRBJ2-7; TRBD1 matches 7 bases. V gave up 5 bases and J gave up 2 bases; unmatched junction bases: 3. The germline V gene has CDR1 KGHSH and CDR2 LQKENI. The length of the CDR3 is 13 residues.

On this clone itself: At one boundary the junction diverges from the germline segment, which might be a read error. The chain combines TRBV7-9 with TRBJ1-1, with a weak D call TRBD1 (5 bases). CDR1 SEHNR and CDR2 FQNEAQ come from the germline V gene (reference sequence). CDR3 length: 13 residues. CDR3 amino acids: CASSRGTVHEALF. CDR3 DNA: TGTGCCAGCAGCAGAGGGACGGTGCATGAAGCTCTCTTT.

This chain connects TRBV11-2 to TRBJ1-2; 7 bases are a match to TRBD1. The germline CDR1 and CDR2 sequences are SGHAT and FQNNGV. The V segment lost 7 bases and the J segment 2 bases; nucleotides outside the gene matches: 4. The CDR3 has 13 residues. The CDR3 loop is CASKATGNYGYTF. The CDR3 nucleotides read TGTGCCAGCAAGGCGACAGGGAACTATGGCTACACCTTC.

This clone was recorded once. This may stem from a read error, because a much larger clone lies one nucleotide away. The chain uses TRBV9 and TRBJ1-2; 8 bases agree with TRBD1. The CDR3 contains 12 residues. The V gene end was trimmed by 3 bases and the J gene end by 5 bases; junction bases not matched to a gene: 0. Germline V gene lookup returns CDR1 SGDLS and CDR2 YYNGEE. In DNA form, the CDR3 reads TGTGCCAGCAGCGGGACAGGGTATGGCTACACCTTC. Residues: CASSGTGYGYTF.

The chain uses TRBV6-6 and TRBJ2-3; 9 bases are shared with TRBD2. Per germline, CDR1 MNHNY and CDR2 SVGAGI (reference sequence). V gave up 8 bases and J gave up 6 bases; unmatched junction bases: 12. The CDR3 runs 15 residues. DNA for the CDR3: TGTGCCAGCCGGGGCAGCGGGGGGCCCTCGGATACGCAGTATTTT. This sequence encodes CASRGSGGPSDTQYF.

The chain employs TRBV29-1 and TRBJ2-1, with D possibly TRBD1 on 6 matching bases. CDR1 is SQVTM and CDR2 is ANQGSEA in the germline V gene. The CDR3 extends over 13 amino acids. The V and J ends lost 8 bases and 1 base respectively, with 12 bases between them. The CDR3 here is CSNSQGSYNEQFF. The CDR3 coding sequence is TGCAGCAACTCACAGGGTTCCTACAATGAGCAGTTCTTC.

The J gene is TRBJ2-1, the V gene TRBV5-1; TRBD2 agrees at 8 bases. The J segment lost 1 base and the V segment lost 4 bases, leaving 10 bases of the junction unmatched. Germline V gives CDR1 SGHRS, CDR2 YFSETQ. This CDR3 spans 17 amino acids. DNA of the CDR3: TGCGCCAGCAGCCCCGGGAGGGGGGGGTCGTCCTACAATGAGCAGTTCTTC. It encodes CASSPGRGGSSYNEQFF.

The chain recombines TRBV20-1 with TRBJ2-3, with D unresolved. Trimming took 2 bases from V and 11 from J, leaving 11 bases between them. The CDR3 spans 11 residues. Germline-derived CDR1 and CDR2 are DFQATT and SNEGSKA (reference sequence). The CDR3 coding sequence is TGCAGTGCTAGAAGGGTGTGGGTGCAGTATTTT. This codes for CSARRVWVQYF.